Listed below are T cell receptor beta chains from one sample, sequenced in a study of identical twins. From the 5' RACE reads, TCRdb called clonotypes with MiXCR, one entry per CDR3 protein. The sample holds around 1.7 million distinct CDR3 sequences, less than 35% seen once. The sample was cord blood. The receptors originated from a newborn girl in good health. Each CDR3 is given with its conserved first and last residue. A D gene is named only where the DNA matches it firmly. Not all rows give a size; the values are once, few, many and, for expanded clones, a class.

>few|-|TRBJ1-1|TRBV28|12
TGTGCCACCGGACCTTACGGGAGTGAAGCTTTCTTT
CATGPYGSEAFF
>-|TRBD2|TRBJ2-1|TRBV2|13
TGTGCCAGCACTAGCGGGAGTGGGGATGAGCAGTTCTTC
CASTSGSGDEQFF
>-|-|TRBJ1-2|TRBV14|13
TGTGCCAGCAGCGCAGGGAGGGGCTATGGCTACACCTTC
CASSAGRGYGYTF
>few|-|TRBJ2-7|TRBV20-1|13
TGCAGTGCTACACGTGGGCCCCCTAATGAGCAGTACTTC
CSATRGPPNEQYF
>once|-|TRBJ2-3|TRBV14|11
TGTGCCAGCAGCCAGTATCCTACGCAGTATTTT
CASSQYPTQYF
>few|TRBD1|TRBJ2-1|TRBV7-9|18
TGTGCCAGCAGCCCCGGAGCTTGGACAGGGAGCGCCTACAATGAGCAGTTCTTC
CASSPGAWTGSAYNEQFF
>-|TRBD1|TRBJ2-7|TRBV14|15
TGTGCCAGCAGCCACGCCGGGACAGTCACGCACGAGCAGTACTTC
CASSHAGTVTHEQYF
>few|-|TRBJ2-4|TRBV3-1|18
TGTGCCAGCAGCCAAGATATTACGTGGACAGTAGCCAAAAACATTCAGTACTTC
CASSQDITWTVAKNIQYF
>few|TRBD2|TRBJ2-7|TRBV7-2|17
TGTGCCAGCAGCTTGGGGGTAGCGGGAGGGAGCTCCTACGAGCAGTACTTC
CASSLGVAGGSSYEQYF
>-|-|TRBJ2-7|TRBV9|16
TGTGCCAGCAGCGTAGGTCCAGGGGCGAACTCCTACGAGCAGTACTTC
CASSVGPGANSYEQYF
>-|-|TRBJ1-1|TRBV27|15
TGTGCCAGCACCTCGGGTTCTACGGGGTTCGCAGGAGCTTTCTTT
CASTSGSTGFAGAFF
>-|-|TRBJ1-6|TRBV20-1|18
TGCAGTGCTAGAGATCTAAAAGTCCAGAGCTCCTATGATTCACCCCTCCACTTT
CSARDLKVQSSYDSPLHF
>few|-|TRBJ1-5|TRBV20-1|14
TGCAGTGCTAGAGGGGGACGGATCAATCAGCCCCAGCATTTT
CSARGGRINQPQHF
>-|TRBD1|TRBJ2-7|TRBV7-9|17
TGTGCCAGCAGCCCATTTAGGATCGGACAGGGGGGCTACGAGCAGTACTTC
CASSPFRIGQGGYEQYF
>-|-|TRBJ1-2|TRBV4-1|15
TGCGCCAGCAGCCAAGAAAAGTACAGGAACTATGGCTACACCTTC
CASSQEKYRNYGYTF
>-|-|TRBJ1-2|TRBV3-1|13
TGTGCCAGCAGCCAGACAGTAATCTATGGCTACACCTTC
CASSQTVIYGYTF
>-|-|TRBJ2-1|TRBV4-1|15
TGCGCCAGCAGCCAAGATCCGGGAGCCCACAATGAGCAGTTCTTC
CASSQDPGAHNEQFF
>-|TRBD2|TRBJ2-5|TRBV24-1|18
TGTGCCACCTCTAGCGGGACTAGCGGGGGTGAACAGAGGAATGAGCAGTACTTC
CATSSGTSGGEQRNEQYF
>-|-|TRBJ2-7|TRBV20-1|14
TGCAGCGATAGCGAGGGGAAGCCCCCCTACGAGCAGTACTTC
CSDSEGKPPYEQYF
>few|-|TRBJ1-1|TRBV6-1|14
TGTGCCAGCAGTGAAACGGGGAGGAACACTGAAGCTTTCTTT
CASSETGRNTEAFF
>-|TRBD1|TRBJ1-2|TRBV10-3|13
TGTGCCATCACCAAAACAGGGGGCTATGGCTACACCTTC
CAITKTGGYGYTF
>-|-|TRBJ1-2|TRBV11-2|17
TGTGCCAGCAGCTCAATCCGAGGGACGGTGGAAAACTATGGCTACACCTTC
CASSSIRGTVENYGYTF
>few|TRBD1|TRBJ1-2|TRBV5-1|16
TGCGCCAGCAGCGCTCCAGGGGGCGGACAAGAAGGCGGCTACACCTTC
CASSAPGGGQEGGYTF
>-|TRBD2|TRBJ2-3|TRBV10-3|14
TGTGCCATCAGTGTAGCGGGAATGGCAGATACGCAGTATTTT
CAISVAGMADTQYF
>once|TRBD1|TRBJ1-5|TRBV20-1|13
TGCAGTGCTGTGACAGGGGGCGAGCAGCCCCAGCATTTT
CSAVTGGEQPQHF
>-|TRBD2|TRBJ2-2|TRBV6-1|18
TGTGCCAGCACAGGCCTAGCGGGGGGTCCTCGAAACACCGGGGAGCTGTTTTTT
CASTGLAGGPRNTGELFF
>-|TRBD1|TRBJ2-3|TRBV28|16
TGTGCCAGCAGTTTTTTCGGGGCCCAGGGGGCAGATACGCAGTATTTT
CASSFFGAQGADTQYF
>many|TRBD1|TRBJ2-7|TRBV29-1|15
TGCAGCGTTTCCACACAGGGGACAGGAACCTACGAGCAGTACTTC
CSVSTQGTGTYEQYF
>many|TRBD1|TRBJ1-2|TRBV12-3/TRBV12-4|16
TGTGCCAGCAGTTTCGGCTCCCAGGGGGAAAACTATGGCTACACCTTC
CASSFGSQGENYGYTF
>-|-|TRBJ1-3|TRBV6-5|16
TGTGCCAGCAGTTACTCGAGAGGCTTTTCTGGAAACACCATATATTTT
CASSYSRGFSGNTIYF
>-|TRBD2|TRBJ2-3|TRBV6-1|15
TGTGCCAGCGGTGGGACTAGCCTTAGCACAGATACGCAGTATTTT
CASGGTSLSTDTQYF
>-|-|TRBJ2-7|TRBV7-8|13
TGTGCCAGCAGCGGTAGGGGCTCCTACGAGCAGTACTTC
CASSGRGSYEQYF
>many|-|TRBJ2-3|TRBV20-1|13
TGCAGTGCTCAGGAATCACACACAGATACGCAGTATTTT
CSAQESHTDTQYF
>few|-|TRBJ1-5|TRBV18|13
TGTGCCAGCTCACCAGCTCTCGGTCAGCCCCAGCATTTT
CASSPALGQPQHF
>few|-|TRBJ1-6|TRBV6-1|15
TGTGCCAGCCGTCACGGAAGCTCCTATAATTCACCCCTCCACTTT
CASRHGSSYNSPLHF
>-|-|TRBJ1-1|TRBV7-2|13
TGTGCCAGCAGCCTAACAACAGGGTCTGAAGCTTTCTTT
CASSLTTGSEAFF
>few|-|TRBJ2-5|TRBV29-1|12
TGCAGCGTTGGGCAGGTTCGGGAGACCCAGTACTTC
CSVGQVRETQYF
>-|-|TRBJ2-1|TRBV6-1|15
TGTGCCAGCAGTGAGTCCGGGGGTTACTACAATGAGCAGTTCTTC
CASSESGGYYNEQFF
>-|TRBD2|TRBJ2-7|TRBV29-1|14
TGCAGCGTTGGATACTTTAGCGGGGGCAATGAGCAGTACTTC
CSVGYFSGGNEQYF
>few|TRBD2|TRBJ2-1|TRBV25-1|16
TGTGCCAGCAGTGAATTTGGGGGGGGACCTTTCAATGAGCAGTTCTTC
CASSEFGGGPFNEQFF
>many|-|TRBJ2-3|TRBV6-6|12
TGTGCCAGCAGCCACCCAGGAGATACGCAGTATTTT
CASSHPGDTQYF
>-|TRBD1|TRBJ1-1|TRBV12-3/TRBV12-4|16
TGTGCCAGCAGTCCTTTCAGGGGGTCGCCTAACACTGAAGCTTTCTTT
CASSPFRGSPNTEAFF
>once|TRBD2|TRBJ2-1|TRBV5-1|14
TGCGCCAGCAGAGCGGGGGTTCTCTACAAAGAGCAGTTCTTC
CASRAGVLYKEQFF
>few|-|TRBJ2-7|TRBV6-5|17
TGTGCCAGCAGTTACTCGAGGTACGGGGGAGGAGTTTACGAGCAGTACTTC
CASSYSRYGGGVYEQYF
>-|-|TRBJ2-1|TRBV2|12
TGTGCCAGCAGGGTGGGGAGGAATGAGCAGTTCTTC
CASRVGRNEQFF
>few|TRBD1|TRBJ2-7|TRBV6-5|15
TGTGCCAGCAGGCTCGGACAGGGGATTGCCTACGAGCAGTACTTC
CASRLGQGIAYEQYF
>-|-|TRBJ1-1|TRBV21-1|15
TGTGCCAGCAGCAAACCTGACAGGGGGCACACTGAAGCTTTCTTT
CASSKPDRGHTEAFF
>once|-|TRBJ2-5|TRBV4-2|14
TGTGCCAGCAGCCAAGTTCGGGCTACATCTGAGCAGTACTTC
CASSQVRATSEQYF
>-|TRBD1|TRBJ2-1|TRBV7-2|14
TGTGCCAGCAGCTCTCCGGGACAGCGAAATGAGCAGTTCTTC
CASSSPGQRNEQFF